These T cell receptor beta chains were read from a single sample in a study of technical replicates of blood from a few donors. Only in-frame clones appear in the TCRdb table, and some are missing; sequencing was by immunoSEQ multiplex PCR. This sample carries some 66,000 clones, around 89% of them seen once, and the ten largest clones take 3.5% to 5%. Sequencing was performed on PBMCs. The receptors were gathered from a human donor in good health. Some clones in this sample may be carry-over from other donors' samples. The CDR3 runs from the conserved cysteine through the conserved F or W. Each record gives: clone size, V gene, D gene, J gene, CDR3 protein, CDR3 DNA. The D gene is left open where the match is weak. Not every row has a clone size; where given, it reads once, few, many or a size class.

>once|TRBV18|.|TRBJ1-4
CASSPPSQAFEKLFF
TGTGCCAGCTCACCACCTTCACAGGCATTTGAAAAACTGTTTTTT
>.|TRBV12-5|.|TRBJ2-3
CASGLPAAADTQYF
TGTGCTAGTGGTTTGCCCGCGGCAGCCGATACGCAGTATTTT
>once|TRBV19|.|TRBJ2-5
CASSIMAGQETQYF
TGTGCCAGTAGTATAATGGCAGGGCAAGAGACCCAGTACTTC
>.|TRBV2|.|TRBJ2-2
CASSPGYTGELFF
TGTGCCAGCAGTCCAGGGTACACCGGGGAGCTGTTTTTT
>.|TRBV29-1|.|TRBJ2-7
CSVVIPGSNYEQYF
TGCAGCGTTGTAATCCCCGGGTCTAACTACGAGCAGTACTTC
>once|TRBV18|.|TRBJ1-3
CASSPPSGSTNTIYF
TGTGCCAGCTCACCACCATCAGGATCTACAAACACCATATATTTT
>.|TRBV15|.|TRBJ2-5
CATSRDRAGETQYF
TGTGCCACCAGCAGAGATCGTGCGGGAGAGACCCAGTACTTC
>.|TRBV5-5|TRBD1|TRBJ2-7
CASSRGPPGGEQYF
TGTGCCAGCAGCCGAGGGCCCCCAGGGGGCGAGCAGTACTTC
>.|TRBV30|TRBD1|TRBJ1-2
CAWNPTGGLGYTF
TGTGCCTGGAACCCGACAGGGGGTCTTGGCTACACCTTC
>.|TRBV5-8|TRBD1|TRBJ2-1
CASSPGTGGLNEQFF
TGTGCCAGCAGCCCCGGGACAGGGGGTCTGAATGAGCAGTTCTTC
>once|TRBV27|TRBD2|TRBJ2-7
CASSSPVSPSGTYEQYF
TGTGCCAGCAGTTCCCCGGTTAGTCCTAGCGGGACCTACGAGCAGTACTTC
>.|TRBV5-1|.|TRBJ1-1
CASSLTGNTEAFF
TGCGCCAGCAGTTTGACGGGGAACACTGAAGCTTTCTTT
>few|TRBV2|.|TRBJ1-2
CASSEQGSNYGYTF
TGTGCCAGCAGTGAACAGGGATCTAACTATGGCTACACCTTC
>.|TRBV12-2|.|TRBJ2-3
CASRAVLAGGKGGTDTQYF
TGTGCAAGTCGCGCTGTCCTAGCGGGAGGGAAAGGGGGCACAGATACGCAGTATTTT
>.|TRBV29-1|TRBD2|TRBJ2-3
CSVVSLLAGRADTQYF
TGCAGCGTTGTTTCCTTACTAGCGGGAAGGGCAGATACGCAGTATTTT
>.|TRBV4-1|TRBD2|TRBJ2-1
CASSPDPPGLAGNEQFF
TGCGCCAGCAGCCCTGACCCCCCGGGACTAGCGGGCAATGAGCAGTTCTTC
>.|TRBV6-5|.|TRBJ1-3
CASSYSGGTTGNTIYF
TGTGCCAGCAGTTACTCGGGAGGAACAACTGGAAACACCATATATTTT
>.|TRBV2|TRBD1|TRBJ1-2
CASNRDRRGYTF
TGTGCCAGCAACAGGGACAGGAGGGGCTACACCTTC
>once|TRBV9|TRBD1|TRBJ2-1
CASSTRAGQGISGEQFF
TGTGCCAGCAGCACCAGAGCGGGACAGGGTATCTCCGGTGAGCAGTTCTTC
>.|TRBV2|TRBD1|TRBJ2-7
CASSERDRAYEQYF
TGTGCCAGCAGTGAGAGGGACAGGGCCTACGAGCAGTACTTC